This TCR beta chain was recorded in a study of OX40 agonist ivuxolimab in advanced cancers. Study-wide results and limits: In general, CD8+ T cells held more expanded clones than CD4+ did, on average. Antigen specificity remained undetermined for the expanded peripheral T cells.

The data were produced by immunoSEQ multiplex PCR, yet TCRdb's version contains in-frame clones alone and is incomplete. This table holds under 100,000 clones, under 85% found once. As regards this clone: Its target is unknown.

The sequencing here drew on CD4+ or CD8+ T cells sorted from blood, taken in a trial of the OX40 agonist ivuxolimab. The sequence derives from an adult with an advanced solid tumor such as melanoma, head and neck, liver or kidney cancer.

The CDR3 region is CASSSFYEQYF. CDR3 sequence (DNA): TGTGCCAGCAGTTCGTTCTACGAGCAGTACTTC. The V call is TRBV28, the J call TRBJ2-7; D not certain. The V gene lost 4 bases and the J gene lost 3 bases, with 4 bases spanning the gap. CDR1 MDHEN and CDR2 SYDVKM come from the germline V gene. This CDR3 is built from 11 residues.